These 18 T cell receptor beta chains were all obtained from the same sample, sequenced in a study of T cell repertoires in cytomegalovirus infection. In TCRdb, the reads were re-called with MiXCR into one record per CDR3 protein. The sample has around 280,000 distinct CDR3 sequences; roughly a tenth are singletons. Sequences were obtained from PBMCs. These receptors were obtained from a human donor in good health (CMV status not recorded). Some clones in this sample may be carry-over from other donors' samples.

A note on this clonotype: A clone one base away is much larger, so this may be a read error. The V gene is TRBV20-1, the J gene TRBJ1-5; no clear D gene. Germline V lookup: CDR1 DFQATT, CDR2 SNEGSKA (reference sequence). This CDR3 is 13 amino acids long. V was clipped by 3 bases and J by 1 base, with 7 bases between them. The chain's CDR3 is CSARIDSNQPQHF. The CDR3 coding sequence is TGCAGTGCTAGGATAGACAGCAATCAGCCCCAGCATTTT.

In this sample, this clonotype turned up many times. The CDR3 DNA follows: TGTGCCAGCAGCTTAGCGCCGGCGGTTGGAAACACCATATATTTT. Protein sequence: CASSLAPAVGNTIYF. The chain couples TRBV7-2 to TRBJ1-3; D ambiguous. This CDR3 is 15 amino acids long. Germline V gene data show CDR1 as SGHTA and CDR2 as FQGNSA. Trimming took off 0 bases at V and 3 bases at J, with 9 bases between the two ends.

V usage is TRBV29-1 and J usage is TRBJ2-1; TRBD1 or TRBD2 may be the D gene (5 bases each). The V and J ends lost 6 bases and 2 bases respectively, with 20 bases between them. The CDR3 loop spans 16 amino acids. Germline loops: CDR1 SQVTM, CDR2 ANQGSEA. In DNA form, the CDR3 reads TGCAGCGTGGCCGTTCCTGAGGGGCGCCCCTACAATGAGCAGTTCTTC. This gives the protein CSVAVPEGRPYNEQFF.

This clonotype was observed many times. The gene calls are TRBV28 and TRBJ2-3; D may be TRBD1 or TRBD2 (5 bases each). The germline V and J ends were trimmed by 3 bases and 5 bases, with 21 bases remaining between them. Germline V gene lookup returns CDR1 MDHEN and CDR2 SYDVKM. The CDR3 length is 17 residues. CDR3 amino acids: CASSFRRRKGERDTQYF. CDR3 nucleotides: TGTGCCAGCAGTTTCCGTCGGAGAAAAGGGGAGCGAGATACGCAGTATTTT.

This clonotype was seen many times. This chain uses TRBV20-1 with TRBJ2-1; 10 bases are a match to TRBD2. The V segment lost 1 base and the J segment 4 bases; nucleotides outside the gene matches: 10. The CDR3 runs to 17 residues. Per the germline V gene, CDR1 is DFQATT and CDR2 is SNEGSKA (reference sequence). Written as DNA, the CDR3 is TGCAGTGCTAGAGGACGTAGCGGGGGGCCGTGGTACAATGAGCAGTTCTTC. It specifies CSARGRSGGPWYNEQFF.

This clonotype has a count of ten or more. The CDR3 DNA reads as TGTGCCAGCAGCCTTAAGGGAGGAGCGGGGGGTTTAGTGGAGTTCTTC. This encodes CASSLKGGAGGLVEFF. The rearrangement joins TRBV7-2 to TRBJ2-1, with 9 positions matching TRBD2. CDR1 and CDR2 from the germline V gene are SGHTA and FQGNSA. With V trimmed by 5 bases and J by 14 bases, 19 bases remained unmatched. The CDR3 is made up of 16 amino acids.

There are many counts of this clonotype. The CDR3 region is CASSLGSGTGELFF. In nucleotides, the CDR3 is TGCGCCAGCAGCTTGGGCAGTGGGACCGGGGAGCTGTTTTTT. The chain uses TRBV5-1 and TRBJ2-2; D ambiguous. The germline V gene has CDR1 SGHRS and CDR2 YFSETQ. Trimming stripped 0 bases from V and 5 bases from J, with 8 bases between. The CDR3 sequence is 14 residues long.

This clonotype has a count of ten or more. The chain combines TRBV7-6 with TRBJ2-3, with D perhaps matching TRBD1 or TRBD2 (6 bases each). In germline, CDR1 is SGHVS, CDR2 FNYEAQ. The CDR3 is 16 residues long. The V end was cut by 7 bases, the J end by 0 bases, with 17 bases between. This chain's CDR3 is CASTLGGGPSTDTQYF. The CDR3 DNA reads TGTGCCAGCACTTTAGGAGGGGGGCCCAGCACAGATACGCAGTATTTT.

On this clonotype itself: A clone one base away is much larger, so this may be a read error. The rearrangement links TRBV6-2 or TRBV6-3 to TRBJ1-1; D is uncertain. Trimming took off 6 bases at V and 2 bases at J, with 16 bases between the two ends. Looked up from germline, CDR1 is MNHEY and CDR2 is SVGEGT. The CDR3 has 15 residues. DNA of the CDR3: TGTGCCAGCAGCCCTCCCAGGTTAGATAACACTGAAGCTTTCTTT. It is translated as CASSPPRLDNTEAFF.

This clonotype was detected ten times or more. Written as DNA, the CDR3 is TGTGCCAGCAGATTCCCTACAGAGAACACTGAAGCTTTCTTT. It is translated as CASRFPTENTEAFF. This chain links TRBV6-2 or TRBV6-3 with TRBJ1-1; D remains unclear. This CDR3 is 14 amino acids long. Germline V gene data show CDR1 as MNHEY and CDR2 as SVGEGT. The V end was cut by 6 bases, the J end by 1 base, with 12 bases between.

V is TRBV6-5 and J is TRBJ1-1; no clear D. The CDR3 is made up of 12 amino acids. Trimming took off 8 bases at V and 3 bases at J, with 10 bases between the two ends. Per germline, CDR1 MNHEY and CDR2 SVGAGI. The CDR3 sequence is CASRNWDTEAFF. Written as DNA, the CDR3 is TGTGCCAGCCGGAATTGGGACACTGAAGCTTTCTTT.

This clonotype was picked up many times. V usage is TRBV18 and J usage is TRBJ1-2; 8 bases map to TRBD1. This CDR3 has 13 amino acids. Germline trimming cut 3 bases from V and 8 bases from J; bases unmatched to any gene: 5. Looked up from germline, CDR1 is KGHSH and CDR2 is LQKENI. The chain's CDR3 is CASSPGTGEGYTF. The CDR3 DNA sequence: TGTGCCAGCTCACCCGGGACAGGCGAAGGCTACACCTTC.

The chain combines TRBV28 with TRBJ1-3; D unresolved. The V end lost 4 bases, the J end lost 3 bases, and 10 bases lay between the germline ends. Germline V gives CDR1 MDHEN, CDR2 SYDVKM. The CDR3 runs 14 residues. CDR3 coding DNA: TGTGCCAGCAGTTCCGCAGAGGTTGGAAACACCATATATTTT. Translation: CASSSAEVGNTIYF.

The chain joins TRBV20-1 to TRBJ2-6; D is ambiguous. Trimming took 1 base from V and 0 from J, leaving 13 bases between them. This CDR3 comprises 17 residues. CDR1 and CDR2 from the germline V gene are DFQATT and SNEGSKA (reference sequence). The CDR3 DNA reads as TGCAGTGCTAGAGGATCCGGTTCTCCCTCTGGGGCCAACGTCCTGACTTTC. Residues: CSARGSGSPSGANVLTF.

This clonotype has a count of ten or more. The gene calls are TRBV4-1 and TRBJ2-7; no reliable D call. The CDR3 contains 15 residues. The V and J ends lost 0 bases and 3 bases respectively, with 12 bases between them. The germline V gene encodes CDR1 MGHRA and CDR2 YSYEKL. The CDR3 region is CASSQDPLGNYEQYV. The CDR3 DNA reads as TGCGCCAGCAGCCAAGATCCCCTAGGAAACTACGAGCAGTACGTC.

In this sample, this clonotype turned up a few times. CDR3 sequence: CASSHIPGLGLTGELFF. In DNA, the CDR3 is TGTGCCAGCAGCCATATTCCTGGACTAGGTCTCACCGGGGAGCTGTTTTTT. The chain employs TRBV6-2 or TRBV6-3 and TRBJ2-2; 7 nucleotides line up with TRBD2. The CDR3 is made up of 17 amino acids. The J segment lost 4 bases and the V segment lost 6 bases, leaving 14 bases of the junction unmatched. Germline V gene sequence: CDR1 MNHEY, CDR2 SVGEGT.

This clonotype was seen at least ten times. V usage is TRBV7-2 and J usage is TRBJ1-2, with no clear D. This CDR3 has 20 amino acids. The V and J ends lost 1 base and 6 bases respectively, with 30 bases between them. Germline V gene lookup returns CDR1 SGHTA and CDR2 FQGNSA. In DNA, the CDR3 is TGTGCCAGCAGCTTAGTATACCCTTCCCCTGTCGGCCGGGCTTGGGATGGCTACACCTTC. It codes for CASSLVYPSPVGRAWDGYTF.

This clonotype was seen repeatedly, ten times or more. The CDR3 DNA sequence: TGTGCCAGCAGCCCCAATATGAGATATACGCAGTATTTT. Its protein is CASSPNMRYTQYF. The gene calls are TRBV7-2 and TRBJ2-3, with D hard to call. The CDR3 contains 13 residues. Trimming removed 5 bases from V and 7 bases from J, with 13 bases in between. The germline gives CDR1 SGHTA, CDR2 FQGNSA.